The entry below gives a single TCR beta chain sequence along with its context. Antigen unknown. 60 Vbeta and 13 Jbeta primers were used in PCR. Sequencing used immunoSEQ multiplex PCR; TCRdb keeps in-frame clones, though not all of them. The table has 200,000 to 250,000 clones, 65% to 85% seen once; the top ten hold roughly 0.71%. The entry originates in a study of cytomegalovirus exposure and HLA in healthy donors. CDR3 length equals 15 residues. Trimming cost V 6 bases and J 0 bases; bases outside gene matches: 3. Germline CDR1 is MNHEY and CDR2 is SMNVEV (reference sequence). The study, taken as a whole, reports: Presence/absence analyses took donor sequencing depth as roughly uniform.

The rearrangement links TRBV27 to TRBJ2-1, with 9 nucleotides matching TRBD2. The sequence derives from a boy aged 2 to 10 in good health and CMV-seronegative. Specimen: PBMCs. CDR3 sequence reads: CASRLSGSSYNEQFF. In DNA form, the CDR3 reads TGTGCCAGCAGGCTTAGCGGGAGCTCCTACAATGAGCAGTTCTTC.